Included here is one T cell receptor (beta chain) sequence, with context. Its antigen is not identified. The record originates from a study of shared clonotypes between healthy human individuals. Regarding the study as a whole: For naive CD4 cells, approximately 4.8% of clonotypes were shared across a handful of donors. The generation probabilities recorded for non-shared clonotypes fell below those of clonotypes shared by all four donors.

Naive CD8 populations comprised CD45RO-negative cells positively selected for CCR7, excluding terminally differentiated effector memory CD45RA+ cells. Caucasian adults living in Nashville, Tennessee, provided all samples. The CDR3 totals 10 residues. Germline V gene data show CDR1 as MNHEY and CDR2 as SMNVEV (reference sequence). Deletions cut 8 bases from V and 9 bases from J, with 9 bases between. Profiling relied on immunoSEQ multiplex PCR, and the TCRdb table lists in-frame clones only, not all of them. Seen here are hundreds of thousands of clones, 92% observed once, and the top ten hold approximately 22%.

Input material: naive CD8+ T cells sorted from blood. This receptor was obtained from a man aged 25 to 40 in good health. This rearrangement joins TRBV27 to TRBJ2-3; tentative D call: TRBD1 (6 bases). The CDR3 is CASGTRTQYF. CDR3 nucleotides: TGTGCCAGCGGGACACGGACGCAGTATTTT.